The T cell receptor (beta chain) described here comes from a study of brain T cells in children with intractable seizures. Study results and caveats: Pre- and post-surgery blood differed in depth, so pre-surgery absences may be undersampling.

The germline V gene has CDR1 MGHRA and CDR2 YSYEKL. Trimming took 5 bases from V and 1 from J; bases not matched to a gene: 8. This CDR3 region has 15 residues. Time point: blood from clinic visit 5 months post-surgery; TSC patient then seizure free. Sequencing was limited to surgery cases with top T cell transcript signatures in brain tissue. At least one anti-epileptic drug was given before surgery. On this clone itself: Its antigen is as yet unknown.

The repertoire was sequenced with immunoSEQ multiplex PCR; TCRdb's copy has only in-frame clones and lacks some. The sample carries about 340,000 clones, 93% recorded once. The clonotype was recovered from a boy less than two years old with tuberous sclerosis and intractable seizures. This specimen was peripheral blood, taken roughly 5 months after surgery. The chain carries TRBV4-1 and TRBJ2-7, with 7 nucleotides matching TRBD2. The DNA of the CDR3 is TGCGCCAGCAGCGCAGTAGCGGGTAGTTCCTACGAGCAGTACTTC. This sequence encodes CASSAVAGSSYEQYF.